This T cell receptor (beta chain) was found in a study of vaccination effects on CD4 cells after COVID-19. Study as a whole: At 16 days and at one week before vaccination, samples were given by two convalescent patients. General study points: Convalescents' post-vaccination spike-reactive clones were chiefly new, vaccine-induced ones. Few convalescent patients and no early post-infection timepoints were included in the study.

Pools of viral peptides were used by the ViraFEST assay to expand antigen-specific CD4+ T cells ahead of sequencing. Having been cultured for around nine days, the cells underwent CD4+ T cell isolation. The person had PCR-confirmed SARS-CoV-2 infection between March and December 2020. Both day 3 and day 7 saw half the medium replaced with IL-2 medium. In regard to this clone: Its antigen remains unknown.

Sequencing used immunoSEQ multiplex PCR; TCRdb keeps in-frame clones, though not all of them. Of 55,000 to 90,000 clones listed, over 65% were seen once; the top ten hold around 4.6%. This CDR3 contains 14 residues. The J segment lost 4 bases and the V segment lost 4 bases, leaving 5 bases of the junction unmatched. Germline CDR1 SGHTA, CDR2 FQGNSA. Sequencing used CD4+ T cells from PBMCs cultured with HIV peptides, obtained before COVID-19 vaccination. Specified subset: HIV-1 Nef peptide pool negative control/reference culture. The V call is TRBV7-2, the J call TRBJ1-1, with 8 nucleotides matching TRBD1. The sequence derives from a human donor who had a prior SARS-CoV-2 infection. The CDR3 region has the DNA TGTGCCAGCAGCTCGACAGGGGCGAGCACTGAAGCTTTCTTT. It encodes CASSSTGASTEAFF. Combining the CDR3 with reference TRBV7-2 and TRBJ1-1 gives the whole variable domain GAGVSQSPSNKVTEKGKDVELRCDPISGHTALYWYRQSLGQGLEFLIYFQGNSAPDKSGLPSDRFSAERTGGSVSTLTIQRTQQEDSAVYLCASSSTGASTEAFFGQGTRLTVV.